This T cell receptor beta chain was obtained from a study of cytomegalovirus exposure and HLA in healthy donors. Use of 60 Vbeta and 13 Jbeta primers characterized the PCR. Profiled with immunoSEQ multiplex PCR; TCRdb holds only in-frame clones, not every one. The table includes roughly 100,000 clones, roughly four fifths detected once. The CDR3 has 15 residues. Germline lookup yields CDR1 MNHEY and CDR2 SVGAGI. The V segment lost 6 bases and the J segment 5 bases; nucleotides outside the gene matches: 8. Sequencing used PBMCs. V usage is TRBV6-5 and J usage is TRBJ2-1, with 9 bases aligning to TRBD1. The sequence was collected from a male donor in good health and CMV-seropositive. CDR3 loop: CASSSRDRDNNEQFF. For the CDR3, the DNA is TGTGCCAGCAGCTCCCGGGACAGGGATAACAATGAGCAGTTCTTC.